The clone carrying this T cell receptor (beta chain) was seen a single time. Its antigen is still unknown. The entry originates in a study of shared clonotypes between healthy human individuals. Study as a whole: The study drew on two women and a few men aged 18 to 49 as donors. Study results and caveats: Although depth was large, rarefaction showed that sequencing of the sorted subsets was incomplete.

The germline V gene encodes CDR1 DFQATT and CDR2 SNEGSKA (reference sequence). This CDR3 region has 10 residues. A CD45RA-negative memory subset and a CD45RA+ naive subset were separated from the CD4+ cells. The table came from immunoSEQ multiplex PCR; TCRdb's copy has only in-frame clones and leaves some out. The sample consists of 550,000 to 850,000 clones, 74% of them appearing once. Sequencing input: memory CD4+ T cells sorted from blood. The subset is: CD45RA-negative fraction. This clonotype originated in a woman in her 30s in good health. The chain is built from TRBV20-1 and TRBJ2-5; the D gene is possibly TRBD1 (6 bases). This CDR3 is CRYTGETQYF. CDR3 nucleotides: TGCAGATACACAGGGGAGACCCAGTACTTC.